The source of this TCR beta chain is a study of T cell repertoires in cytomegalovirus infection. About the research overall: Peptides in the study included HLA-C-restricted and HLA-B-restricted CMV epitopes. General study results and limits: The study identified carriers of CMV plus the relevant HLA from cumulative public TCR beta family frequency.

As regards this clonotype: What it binds is not known.

TCRdb re-called the reads through MiXCR, storing one row per CDR3 protein. This table has some 940,000 distinct CDR3 sequences, roughly 30% appearing once. The germline CDR1 and CDR2 sequences are DFQATT and SNEGSKA (reference sequence). The V gene lost 0 bases and the J gene lost 7 bases, with 12 bases spanning the gap. The CDR3 covers 13 residues. This TCR came from a human donor in good health (CMV status not recorded). Some clones in this sample may be carry-over from other donors' samples. V usage is TRBV20-1 and J usage is TRBJ1-2; perhaps TRBD1 as D (6 bases). The input for sequencing was cultured CD8+ T cells from PBMCs, taken from culture after CMV antigen stimulation. CDR3 sequence reads: CSARDAGEGGYTF. The DNA of the CDR3 is TGCAGTGCTAGAGATGCAGGGGAGGGTGGCTACACCTTC.